One and the same sample provided the 31 T cell receptor beta chains below, sequenced in a study of blood T cells in healthy people across ages. The authors ran a second PCR of about 7 to 11 cycles using a sample-barcoded 5' primer and a J-beta primer mix. A single record per CDR3 protein comes from TCRdb applying MiXCR to the 5' RACE reads. The data show around 1,700,000 distinct CDR3 sequences, approximately 28% seen once. Source material: blood. These receptors came from a woman aged 30 to 39 in good health.

Turning to this clonotype: A clone one base away is much larger, so this may be a read error. The gene calls are TRBV28 and TRBJ2-3, with 7 bases lining up with TRBD2. Germline V gives CDR1 MDHEN, CDR2 SYDVKM. The ends lost 2 bases at V and 10 bases at J; junction bases unmatched: 6. The CDR3 contains 13 residues. CDR3 DNA sequence: TGTGCCAGCAGTTTAGGGGGAGGGGATGCGCAGTATTTT. Translating it yields CASSLGGGDAQYF. Variable domain in full (rest from reference TRBV28 and TRBJ2-3): DVKVTQSSRYLVKRTGEKVFLECVQDMDHENMFWYRQDPGLGLRLIYFSYDVKMKEKGDIPEGYSVSREKKERFSLILESASTNQTSMYLCASSLGGGDAQYFGPGTRLTVL.

V is TRBV5-1 and J is TRBJ1-5, with unresolved D. V was shortened by 1 base and J by 3 bases, with 11 bases between the two germline ends. This CDR3 is built from 15 residues. Germline CDR1 SGHRS, CDR2 YFSETQ. CDR3: CASSLNGLPNQPQHF. Here the CDR3 DNA reads TGCGCCAGCAGCTTGAATGGGTTACCCAATCAGCCCCAGCATTTT.

Concerning this clonotype itself: This sequence may be a read error, since a much larger clone differs from it by one base. The gene calls are TRBV4-3 and TRBJ2-7; no clear D. The CDR3 runs to 16 residues. From germline, CDR1 is LGHNA and CDR2 YSLEER. Trimming removed 1 base at V and 0 bases at J, with 13 bases between. CDR3 amino acids: CASSQVASSPSYEQYF. In nucleotides, the CDR3 is TGCGCCAGCAGCCAAGTAGCCAGCAGCCCCTCCTACGAGCAGTACTTC.

A note on this clonotype: A much bigger clone sits one base away, suggesting this may be a read error. The chain carries TRBV3-1 and TRBJ2-7; tentative D call: TRBD2 (5 bases). The germline CDR1 and CDR2 sequences are LGHDT and YNNKEL (reference sequence). Trimming pared 4 bases from V and 7 bases from J, leaving 17 bases between. The CDR3 is 14 amino acids. The DNA for the CDR3 is TGTGCCAGCAGCCTACTACAAACTAGGTGGGAGCAGTACTTC. Its translation: CASSLLQTRWEQYF.

This sequence joins TRBV20-1 and TRBJ2-1; D may be TRBD2 (7 bases). Germline V gene data show CDR1 as DFQATT and CDR2 as SNEGSKA (reference sequence). There are 15 residues in the CDR3. V shed 0 bases and J shed 8 bases, with 17 bases lying between them. The CDR3 is CSARDWRGRADEQFF. The CDR3 DNA is TGCAGTGCTAGAGATTGGAGGGGGAGGGCAGATGAGCAGTTCTTC.

The table lists this clonotype with a few counts. The rearrangement uses TRBV18 and TRBJ1-5; D not resolved. This CDR3 comprises 13 residues. CDR1 KGHSH and CDR2 LQKENI come from the germline V gene. The V end lost 4 bases, the J end lost 5 bases, and 9 bases lay between the germline ends. Here the CDR3 reads CASSQNRDQPQHF. CDR3 bases: TGTGCCAGCTCACAAAACAGAGATCAGCCCCAGCATTTT.

The chain joins TRBV15 to TRBJ1-5, with D unresolved. The CDR3 is 16 amino acids. The germline V gene has CDR1 LNHNV and CDR2 YYDKDF (reference sequence). Trimming removed 0 bases from V and 2 bases from J, with 11 bases in between. The DNA for the CDR3 is TGTGCCACCAGCAGAGATCGACGGACTGGCAATCAGCCCCAGCATTTT. Translation gives CATSRDRRTGNQPQHF.

V and J are TRBV20-1 and TRBJ1-1; the match to TRBD1 covers 11 bases. Germline V lookup: CDR1 DFQATT, CDR2 SNEGSKA (reference sequence). V lost 0 bases, J lost 10 bases, and 19 bases stayed unmatched. This CDR3 is built from 18 residues. CDR3 loop: CSARDFRDRGNGNLGAFF. The CDR3 bases are TGCAGTGCTAGAGACTTCCGGGACAGGGGGAACGGCAACCTAGGAGCTTTCTTT.

To note about this clonotype: Given a much more abundant clone one base away, this may be a read error. The gene calls are TRBV28 and TRBJ2-7; a possible D gene is TRBD1 (6 bases). Looked up from germline, CDR1 is MDHEN and CDR2 is SYDVKM. Trimming took off 7 bases at V and 4 bases at J, with 17 bases between the two ends. This CDR3 has 14 amino acids. CDR3 bases: TGTGCCAGCAATTTTCGTCAGGGGTGGTACGAGCAGTACTTC. This codes for CASNFRQGWYEQYF.

This clonotype was seen repeatedly, ten times or more. The J gene is TRBJ2-7, the V gene TRBV7-9, with D hard to call. The CDR3 is 14 residues long. Germline CDR1 is SEHNR and CDR2 is FQNEAQ (reference sequence). Trimming took 3 bases from V and 3 from J, leaving 12 bases between them. The CDR3 DNA is TGTGCCAGCAGCTTCCCGGGCCCCAACTACGAGCAGTACTTC. It specifies CASSFPGPNYEQYF.

This chain uses TRBV9 with TRBJ1-1; D uncertain. This CDR3 contains 15 residues. Deletions cut 4 bases from V and 4 bases from J, with 17 bases between. The germline V gene encodes CDR1 SGDLS and CDR2 YYNGEE. The CDR3 reads CASSPTALLTTEAFF. The CDR3 DNA reads as TGTGCCAGCAGCCCAACCGCTCTCCTGACCACTGAAGCTTTCTTT.

The chain joins TRBV27 to TRBJ2-5; tentative D call: TRBD2 (7 bases). Between the trimmed V and J ends, which lost 6 bases and 3 bases, there was a span of 14 bases. The CDR3 contains 14 residues. Germline values: CDR1 MNHEY, CDR2 SMNVEV (reference sequence). The CDR3 region has the DNA TGTGCCAGCAGCCCACCGGGGGGCAAAGAGACCCAGTACTTC. Translation gives CASSPPGGKETQYF.

This sequence joins TRBV20-1 and TRBJ2-1, with D possibly matching TRBD1 (5 bases). Deletions cut 2 bases from V and 7 bases from J, with 12 bases between. CDR1 is DFQATT, CDR2 SNEGSKA, per germline (reference sequence). The CDR3 is 13 residues long. DNA for the CDR3: TGCAGTGCTAGATGGGGCGGTGGGAATGAGCAGTTCTTC. It codes for CSARWGGGNEQFF.

The sample holds many counts of this clonotype. The chain links TRBV7-3 to TRBJ2-1, with unresolved D. Germline V gives CDR1 SGHTA, CDR2 FQGTGA. The CDR3 totals 13 residues. Trimming stripped 4 bases from V and 8 bases from J, with 12 bases between. The CDR3, as DNA: TGTGCCAGCAGCTCAGGAGCTCAGGATGAGCAGTTCTTC. Its protein product is CASSSGAQDEQFF.

This clonotype was observed many times. This chain links TRBV5-1 with TRBJ1-1, with unresolved D. CDR3 length: 14 residues. Trimming removed 5 bases from V and 1 base from J, with 12 bases in between. Germline loops: CDR1 SGHRS, CDR2 YFSETQ. The CDR3 here is CASSLAGPNTEAFF. CDR3 sequence (DNA): TGCGCCAGCAGTCTGGCCGGGCCGAACACTGAAGCTTTCTTT.

V usage is TRBV28 and J usage is TRBJ1-2; D call uncertain. V was clipped by 3 bases and J by 8 bases, with 10 bases between them. The CDR3 consists of 12 residues. Germline V gene data show CDR1 as MDHEN and CDR2 as SYDVKM. The chain's CDR3 is CASSFVSRGYTF. CDR3 coding DNA: TGTGCCAGCAGTTTTGTTTCGAGGGGCTACACCTTC.

This chain connects TRBV6-5 to TRBJ2-1; 8 bases line up with TRBD2. V was clipped by 5 bases and J by 9 bases; unmatched bases: 9. In germline, CDR1 is MNHEY, CDR2 SVGAGI. The CDR3 has 14 residues. The CDR3 DNA reads TGTGCCAGCAGTAATACTATGAGCGGGGGTGAGCAGTTCTTC. It translates to CASSNTMSGGEQFF.

The chain couples TRBV7-9 to TRBJ2-3, with a weak D call TRBD2 (6 bases). The CDR3 is 14 residues long. The V gene lost 9 bases and the J gene lost 1 base, with 14 bases spanning the gap. Germline CDR1 reads SEHNR; CDR2 reads FQNEAQ (reference sequence). CDR3 DNA sequence: TGTGCCAGTAGCGACGGCGGGGGCACAGATACGCAGTATTTT. Residues: CASSDGGGTDTQYF.

The rearrangement uses TRBV20-1 and TRBJ2-7, with D possibly being TRBD2 (6 bases). CDR3 size: 12 residues. Germline lookup yields CDR1 DFQATT and CDR2 SNEGSKA (reference sequence). V lost 5 bases to trimming and J lost 5 bases, with 13 bases between them. The CDR3 reads CSARGDIDEQYF. For the CDR3, the DNA is TGCAGTGCTCGCGGGGATATCGACGAGCAGTACTTC.

This clonotype was counted a few times. The chain joins TRBV4-1 to TRBJ1-1, with D perhaps matching TRBD1 (5 bases). V shed 1 base and J shed 4 bases, with 10 bases lying between them. Germline V gene data show CDR1 as MGHRA and CDR2 as YSYEKL. The CDR3 consists of 14 residues. CDR3 residues: CASSQVDSITEAFF. The CDR3 DNA sequence: TGCGCCAGCAGCCAAGTTGACAGTATCACTGAAGCTTTCTTT.

This clonotype has just one count. J is TRBJ1-1 and V is TRBV5-1, with D unresolved. Germline CDR1 and CDR2: SGHRS and YFSETQ. V was shortened by 0 bases and J by 1 base, with 10 bases between the two germline ends. The CDR3 runs to 15 residues. This CDR3 is CASSLDHWGNTEAFF. The CDR3 DNA sequence: TGCGCCAGCAGCTTGGATCACTGGGGGAACACTGAAGCTTTCTTT. The full variable domain, rest sourced from reference TRBV5-1 and TRBJ1-1, is KAGVTQTPRYLIKTRGQQVTLSCSPISGHRSVSWYQQTPGQGLQFLFEYFSETQRNKGNFPGRFSGRQFSNSRSEMNVSTLELGDSALYLCASSLDHWGNTEAFFGQGTRLTVV.

The sample holds a few counts of this clonotype. The gene calls are TRBV28 and TRBJ2-3; D may be TRBD2 (7 bases). CDR3 length equals 13 residues. V gave up 11 bases and J gave up 6 bases, with 18 bases separating them. Germline V CDR1 and CDR2: MDHEN, SYDVKM. CDR3 protein: CAGSGTSSDTQYF. The CDR3 nucleotides are TGTGCCGGAAGCGGGACAAGTTCTGATACGCAGTATTTT.

J is TRBJ1-1 and V is TRBV7-9; maybe TRBD1 (5 bases). The CDR3 sequence is 15 residues long. Per germline, CDR1 SEHNR and CDR2 FQNEAQ (reference sequence). V was clipped by 5 bases and J by 4 bases, with 17 bases between them. The CDR3 reads CASSGDGGTGTEAFF. CDR3 sequence (DNA): TGTGCCAGCAGCGGCGACGGGGGGACGGGCACTGAAGCTTTCTTT.

This sequence joins TRBV28 and TRBJ2-4, with 8 bases aligning to TRBD2. Trimming removed 6 bases from V and 13 bases from J; junction bases left unmatched: 17. The CDR3 length is 15 residues. Germline loops: CDR1 MDHEN, CDR2 SYDVKM. The CDR3 is CASSPGGGSYNEQYF. CDR3 DNA: TGTGCCAGCAGCCCCGGGGGGGGGAGCTACAATGAGCAGTACTTC. Using reference TRBV28 and TRBJ2-4 for the parts outside the CDR3, the full variable domain is DVKVTQSSRYLVKRTGEKVFLECVQDMDHENMFWYRQDPGLGLRLIYFSYDVKMKEKGDIPEGYSVSREKKERFSLILESASTNQTSMYLCASSPGGGSYNEQYFGAGTRLSVL.

In this sample, this clonotype turned up many times. The chain employs TRBV5-1 and TRBJ2-6; D ambiguous. The germline V gene encodes CDR1 SGHRS and CDR2 YFSETQ. V lost 0 bases, J lost 0 bases, and 4 bases lay in between. CDR3 length: 15 residues. CDR3 protein: CASSLADSGANVLTF. CDR3 bases: TGCGCCAGCAGCTTGGCCGACTCTGGGGCCAACGTCCTGACTTTC.

This clonotype was recorded a few times. This rearrangement joins TRBV18 to TRBJ2-5; D call uncertain. Germline CDR1 is KGHSH and CDR2 is LQKENI. CDR3 length equals 13 residues. Trimming removed 6 bases from V and 5 bases from J, with 13 bases in between. The CDR3 sequence is CASSPPQRETQYF. In DNA form, the CDR3 reads TGTGCCAGCTCCCCCCCTCAGAGGGAGACCCAGTACTTC.

The rearrangement uses TRBV3-1 and TRBJ2-1; TRBD2 matches 8 bases. This CDR3 region has 17 residues. The ends lost 4 bases at V and 6 bases at J; junction bases unmatched: 14. CDR1 is LGHDT and CDR2 is YNNKEL in the germline V gene (reference sequence). The CDR3 sequence: CASSRAGYSGSGNEQFF. The CDR3 nucleotides read TGTGCCAGCAGCCGGGCCGGGTACAGCGGGAGTGGCAATGAGCAGTTCTTC.

This clonotype was observed at least ten times. The genes are TRBV29-1 and TRBJ2-1; a weak D match, TRBD1 (6 bases). The CDR3 extends over 13 amino acids. Looked up from germline, CDR1 is SQVTM and CDR2 is ANQGSEA. V lost 6 bases, J lost 3 bases, and 12 bases lay in between. The CDR3 region has the DNA TGCAGCGTGGGGACACCTGTCTACAATGAGCAGTTCTTC. Translation: CSVGTPVYNEQFF.

This clonotype appeared a few times. This sequence joins TRBV9 and TRBJ2-1, with D unresolved. CDR3 length: 15 residues. Germline V lookup: CDR1 SGDLS, CDR2 YYNGEE. Trimming removed 0 bases at V and 5 bases at J, with 12 bases between. The CDR3 sequence: CASSVGAALNNEQFF. In nucleotides, the CDR3 is TGTGCCAGCAGCGTAGGTGCAGCCCTTAACAATGAGCAGTTCTTC.

This clonotype was detected ten times or more. This rearrangement joins TRBV12-3 or TRBV12-4 to TRBJ2-7; no clear D. There are 13 residues in the CDR3. V was trimmed by 4 bases and J by 6 bases, leaving 13 bases between them. This CDR3 is CASSSGPSSEQYF. In DNA, the CDR3 is TGTGCCAGCAGTTCGGGCCCGTCGAGCGAGCAGTACTTC.

This clonotype has a count of ten or more. The V and J genes are TRBV29-1 and TRBJ2-1; 12 bases agree with TRBD2. Germline trimming cut 3 bases from V and 8 bases from J; bases unmatched to any gene: 17. The CDR3 runs 18 residues. Germline V gene sequence: CDR1 SQVTM, CDR2 ANQGSEA. CDR3 residues: CSVERDRGASGGVHEQFF. The CDR3 region has the DNA TGCAGCGTTGAGAGGGACAGGGGAGCTAGCGGGGGGGTACATGAGCAGTTCTTC.